These T cell receptor beta chains were read from a single sample in a study of T cell repertoires in aging, cancer and after chemotherapy. One entry per CDR3 protein results from TCRdb running MiXCR on the multiplex PCR reads. This sample yields about 3,000 distinct CDR3 sequences, of which about 35% are seen a single time; about 9% belongs to the top ten. The sequenced material came from blood. Receptors were obtained from a human donor with a solid tumor. Each CDR3 is given with its conserved first and last residue. The D gene is left open where the match is weak. The size field is filled for only some rows; it gives once, few, many or a size class.

clone size,J gene,D gene,V gene,CDR3 protein,CDR3 DNA
NA,TRBJ2-1,NA,TRBV6-2/TRBV6-3,CASSLRGYEQFF,TGTGCCAGCAGTTTGAGGGGGTATGAGCAGTTCTTC
NA,TRBJ1-1,NA,TRBV27,CASSLLENTEAFF,TGTGCCAGCAGTTTGTTAGAGAACACTGAAGCTTTCTTT
few,TRBJ1-6,TRBD1,TRBV5-4,CASSLVGQGANSPLHF,TGTGCCAGCAGCTTGGTGGGACAGGGGGCTAATTCACCCCTCCACTTT
few,TRBJ1-3,TRBD1,TRBV11-1,CASSWGQELSGNTIYF,TGTGCCAGCAGCTGGGGACAGGAGCTCTCTGGAAACACCATATATTTT
NA,TRBJ2-7,NA,TRBV5-8,CASSPTWDEQYF,TGTGCCAGCAGCCCCACCTGGGACGAGCAGTACTTC
NA,TRBJ1-1,TRBD1,TRBV6-5,CASSATGSLAWGAFF,TGTGCCAGCAGTGCGACAGGGTCACTCGCTTGGGGAGCTTTCTTT
NA,TRBJ2-7,NA,TRBV10-3,CAIGESRIGTYEQYF,TGTGCCATCGGTGAGAGCCGTATTGGTACCTACGAGCAGTACTTC
few,TRBJ2-2,TRBD2,TRBV18,CASSPREGTGELFF,TGTGCCAGCTCACCACGGGAGGGCACCGGGGAGCTGTTTTTT
NA,TRBJ2-7,TRBD1,TRBV6-6,CASSFRGGFDEQYF,TGTGCCAGCAGTTTTCGAGGGGGCTTCGACGAGCAGTACTTC
NA,TRBJ1-4,NA,TRBV19,CASKYRTGSTNEKLFF,TGTGCCAGTAAGTACCGGACCGGATCAACTAATGAAAAACTGTTTTTT
large,TRBJ2-7,TRBD2,TRBV6-5,CASRSLAGSYEQYF,TGTGCCAGCCGTAGCTTAGCGGGGTCCTACGAGCAGTACTTC
NA,TRBJ2-1,NA,TRBV19,CASRPDEQSNSYNEQFF,TGTGCCAGTAGGCCAGATGAACAGAGTAACTCCTACAATGAGCAGTTCTTC
NA,TRBJ2-7,TRBD1,TRBV20-1,CSASDRGSAYEQYF,TGCAGTGCTTCCGACAGGGGCTCTGCCTACGAGCAGTACTTC
NA,TRBJ2-7,NA,TRBV18,CASSPASYEQYF,TGTGCCAGCTCACCAGCTTCCTACGAGCAGTACTTC
NA,TRBJ2-5,NA,TRBV12-3/TRBV12-4,CASSLGTGGETQYF,TGTGCCAGCAGTTTGGGGACCGGCGGGGAGACCCAGTACTTC
few,TRBJ1-1,NA,TRBV19,CASSIRQDEAFF,TGTGCCAGTAGTATACGACAGGATGAAGCTTTCTTT
few,TRBJ1-2,TRBD1,TRBV18,CASSPTGTGGIGYGYTF,TGTGCCAGCTCACCGACCGGGACAGGGGGCATCGGCTATGGCTACACCTTC
medium-sized,TRBJ1-3,NA,TRBV29-1,CSVQVLSGNTIYF,TGCAGCGTTCAGGTTCTCTCTGGAAACACCATATATTTT
NA,TRBJ1-1,TRBD1,TRBV5-5,CASSLEDRGGAFF,TGTGCCAGCAGCTTGGAGGACAGGGGGGGAGCTTTCTTT
NA,TRBJ2-1,NA,TRBV6-4,CASSSEGGRYNEQFF,TGTGCCAGCAGCTCCGAGGGGGGCAGGTACAATGAGCAGTTCTTC
few,TRBJ2-7,TRBD1,TRBV7-2,CASSPYGTVPTEQYF,TGTGCCAGCAGCCCCTACGGGACAGTTCCTACCGAGCAGTACTTC
few,TRBJ1-3,TRBD1,TRBV12-3/TRBV12-4,CASSFRDRGRGNTIYF,TGTGCCAGCAGTTTCCGGGACAGGGGGCGCGGAAACACCATATATTTT
few,TRBJ2-3,NA,TRBV5-4,CASSLTGSTDTQYF,TGTGCCAGCAGCTTGACAGGAAGCACAGATACGCAGTATTTT
NA,TRBJ1-2,NA,TRBV11-1,CASSLDLAGFYGYTF,TGTGCCAGCAGCTTAGATCTCGCAGGGTTCTATGGCTACACCTTC
NA,TRBJ1-2,TRBD1,TRBV6-2/TRBV6-3,CASTRSGTGSYTF,TGTGCCAGCACCAGAAGTGGGACAGGGTCCTACACCTTC
NA,TRBJ2-1,NA,TRBV7-6,CASTAAVSYNEQFF,TGTGCCAGCACGGCGGCGGTCTCCTACAATGAGCAGTTCTTC
few,TRBJ1-4,NA,TRBV10-3,CAVRGATNEKLFF,TGTGCCGTTCGTGGGGCTACTAATGAAAAACTGTTTTTT
NA,TRBJ1-2,NA,TRBV15,CATSRGGMEGYTF,TGTGCCACCAGCAGAGGGGGAATGGAGGGCTACACCTTC
few,TRBJ2-3,NA,TRBV5-4,CASSLAVSTDTQYF,TGTGCCAGCAGCTTGGCGGTTAGCACAGATACGCAGTATTTT
few,TRBJ2-1,TRBD1,TRBV5-4,CASSLTGQGSYNEQFF,TGTGCCAGCAGCTTAACCGGACAGGGCTCCTACAATGAGCAGTTCTTC
NA,TRBJ2-7,TRBD2,TRBV7-6,CASSLRGESRGTSGRGGEYEQYF,TGTGCCAGCAGCTTACGGGGGGAGAGCCGCGGGACTAGCGGGAGAGGTGGTGAGTACGAGCAGTACTTC
NA,TRBJ1-2,TRBD1,TRBV27,CASSHGQGGMVGYGYTF,TGTGCCAGCAGTCACGGACAGGGAGGGATGGTAGGCTATGGCTACACCTTC
few,TRBJ1-4,TRBD1,TRBV20-1,CSAQSGGSNEKLFF,TGCAGTGCTCAATCAGGGGGGTCTAATGAAAAACTGTTTTTT
NA,TRBJ1-5,TRBD1,TRBV6-5,CASSADRGNQPQHF,TGTGCCAGCAGTGCAGACAGGGGGAATCAGCCCCAGCATTTT
NA,TRBJ1-6,NA,TRBV5-4,CASSKVLGAGNSPLHF,TGTGCCAGCAGCAAGGTCCTAGGTGCGGGCAATTCACCCCTCCACTTT
few,TRBJ1-6,NA,TRBV20-1,CSARDPRVNSPLHF,TGCAGTGCTAGAGATCCTCGAGTTAATTCACCCCTCCACTTT
NA,TRBJ2-7,NA,TRBV13,CASSLVASHLTYEQYF,TGTGCCAGCAGCTTAGTAGCCTCCCATCTAACCTACGAGCAGTACTTC
NA,TRBJ2-1,TRBD1,TRBV19,CASSWVWTGATIPGGDAYNEQFF,TGTGCCAGTAGCTGGGTCTGGACAGGGGCCACAATACCTGGCGGAGACGCCTACAATGAGCAGTTCTTC
medium-sized,TRBJ2-6,TRBD1,TRBV6-5,CASSYQGASSGANVLTF,TGTGCCAGCAGTTACCAGGGGGCCAGCTCTGGGGCCAACGTCCTGACTTTC
NA,TRBJ2-2,NA,TRBV6-2/TRBV6-3,CASSTPMNTGELFF,TGTGCCAGTTCGACACCCATGAACACCGGGGAGCTGTTTTTT
NA,TRBJ2-3,NA,TRBV5-6,CASSLVGAARTDTQYF,TGTGCCAGCAGCTTGGTCGGGGCAGCGAGGACAGATACGCAGTATTTT
few,TRBJ2-2,TRBD2,TRBV7-6,CASSLVASGRAPGELFF,TGTGCCAGCAGCTTAGTAGCTAGCGGGAGGGCCCCCGGGGAGCTGTTTTTT
once,TRBJ2-5,NA,TRBV7-2,CASSLMGVSRSETQYF,TGTGCCAGCAGCTTAATGGGGGTCTCTCGGTCGGAGACCCAGTACTTC
large,TRBJ2-5,NA,TRBV6-6,CASSTGSGQETQYF,TGTGCCAGCAGTACGGGATCGGGGCAAGAGACCCAGTACTTC
NA,TRBJ2-5,NA,TRBV20-1,CSARDFRQETQYF,TGCAGTGCTAGAGATTTCAGACAAGAGACCCAGTACTTC